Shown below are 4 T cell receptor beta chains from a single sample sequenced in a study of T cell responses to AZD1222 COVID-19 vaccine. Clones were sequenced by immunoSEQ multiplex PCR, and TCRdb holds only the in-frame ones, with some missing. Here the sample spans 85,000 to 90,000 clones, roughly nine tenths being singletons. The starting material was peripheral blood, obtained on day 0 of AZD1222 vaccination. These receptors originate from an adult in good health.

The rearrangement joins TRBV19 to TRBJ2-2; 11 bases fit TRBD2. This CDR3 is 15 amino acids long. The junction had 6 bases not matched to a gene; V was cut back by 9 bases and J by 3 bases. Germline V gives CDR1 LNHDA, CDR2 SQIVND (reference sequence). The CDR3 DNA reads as TGTGCCAGCACTCTAGCGGGGGGCGACACCGGGGAGCTGTTTTTT. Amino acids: CASTLAGGDTGELFF.

CDR3 DNA: TGTGCCAGTAGTATAGGAGGCAGGGGTGGAGGCTACACCTTC. Its protein product is CASSIGGRGGGYTF. This sequence joins TRBV19 and TRBJ1-2, with a weak D call TRBD1 (6 bases). The V end lost 1 base, the J end lost 8 bases, and 14 bases lay between the germline ends. Germline V lookup: CDR1 LNHDA, CDR2 SQIVND (reference sequence). There are 14 residues in the CDR3.

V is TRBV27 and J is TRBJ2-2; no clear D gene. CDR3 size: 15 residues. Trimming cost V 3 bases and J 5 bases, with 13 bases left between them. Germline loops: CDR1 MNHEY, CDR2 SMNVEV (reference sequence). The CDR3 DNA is TGTGCCAGCAGTTTGGATAAGGGAAGTACCGGGGAGCTGTTTTTT. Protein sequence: CASSLDKGSTGELFF.

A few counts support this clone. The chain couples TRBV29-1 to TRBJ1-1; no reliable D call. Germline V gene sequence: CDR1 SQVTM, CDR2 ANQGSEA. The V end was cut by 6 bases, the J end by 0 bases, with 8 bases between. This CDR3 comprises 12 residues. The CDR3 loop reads CSVRLLNTEAFF. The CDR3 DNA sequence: TGCAGCGTCCGACTGTTGAACACTGAAGCTTTCTTT.